Each of the 9 T cell receptor beta chains below was sequenced from the same sample in a study of cytomegalovirus exposure and HLA in healthy donors (TCRdb year 2017). The library was generated by the immunoSEQ multiplex PCR assay. A mixture of 60 forward primers for TCR Vbeta segments and 13 reverse primers for TCR Jbeta segments was used in the multiplex PCR. Entries here come from immuneACCESS through TCRdb and include only in-frame sequences with V and J called. Some clones fail to appear in such tables; in the studies checked, an unresolved V gene covers under half of the shortfall, and the cause of the remainder is unknown. This sample holds tens of thousands of clones; just under 80% were observed only once. In total, the top ten clones hold roughly 8.9% of the sample. Material: PBMCs. These receptor sequences come from a woman between 35 and 50 years old in good health and CMV-seropositive.

CDR3: CASSQEVGAGGADTQYF. As DNA, the CDR3 is TGTGCCAGCAGCCAAGAGGTCGGAGCGGGGGGAGCCGATACGCAGTATTTT. The chain couples TRBV4-2 to TRBJ2-3; 9 positions match TRBD2. The CDR3 covers 17 residues. Trimming at V came to 0 bases and at J to 6 bases, leaving 10 bases not matched to a gene. Per the germline V gene, CDR1 is LGHNA and CDR2 is YNFKEQ.

This chain uses TRBV27 with TRBJ1-2, with D possibly TRBD1 on 6 matching bases. CDR3 length: 14 amino acids. V was trimmed by 7 bases and J by 3 bases, leaving 15 bases between them. Germline CDR1 reads MNHEY; CDR2 reads SMNVEV (reference sequence). In DNA, the CDR3 is TGTGCCAGCAAACAGGGCAGGAAAGACTATGGCTACACCTTC. This codes for CASKQGRKDYGYTF.

The chain joins TRBV27 to TRBJ1-4; 9 nucleotides match TRBD1. The V and J ends lost 2 bases and 5 bases, in that order; junction bases with no gene match: 3. The CDR3 has 15 amino acids. CDR1 is MNHEY, CDR2 SMNVEV, per germline (reference sequence). The CDR3 DNA reads TGTGCCAGCAGTTTACTTGGACAGGGGAATGAAAAACTGTTTTTT. This sequence encodes CASSLLGQGNEKLFF.

This CDR3 is CASSRNPETGRYEQYF. CDR3 nucleotide sequence: TGTGCCAGCAGCCGAAATCCCGAGACAGGGCGATACGAGCAGTACTTC. The V gene is TRBV11-2, the J gene TRBJ2-7; 7 nucleotides align to TRBD1. The CDR3 has 16 amino acids. Losses at the gene ends were 5 bases for V and 4 bases for J; bases not matched to a gene: 14. CDR1 and CDR2 (germline): SGHAT, FQNNGV.

The rearrangement links TRBV28 to TRBJ2-1; 7 nucleotides agree with TRBD1. The germline V gene has CDR1 MDHEN and CDR2 SYDVKM. The junction had 12 bases not matched to a gene; V was cut back by 5 bases and J by 5 bases. The CDR3 sequence is 16 residues long. The CDR3 loop reads CASSPPGQVSHNEQFF. CDR3 in DNA: TGTGCCAGCAGTCCCCCCGGACAGGTCTCTCACAATGAGCAGTTCTTC. The full variable domain, with the rest looked up from reference TRBV28 and TRBJ2-1, is DVKVTQSSRYLVKRTGEKVFLECVQDMDHENMFWYRQDPGLGLRLIYFSYDVKMKEKGDIPEGYSVSREKKERFSLILESASTNQTSMYLCASSPPGQVSHNEQFFGPGTRLTVL.

Here the CDR3 reads CASSLSGRSYEQYF. Written as DNA, the CDR3 is TGTGCCAGCAGTTTATCGGGCCGTTCCTACGAGCAGTACTTC. V gene TRBV27 combines with J gene TRBJ2-7; D gene ambiguous. CDR3 length equals 14 residues. The germline V gene has CDR1 MNHEY and CDR2 SMNVEV (reference sequence). V shed 0 bases and J shed 1 base, with 7 bases lying between them.

The J gene is TRBJ1-2, the V gene TRBV21-1; TRBD1 is taken as the D call from the table, unchecked against the DNA. TRBV21-1 is listed as a pseudogene. CDR3 size: 14 residues. CDR3 loop: CASSRKQGVDGYTF. DNA for the CDR3: TGTGCCAGCAGCAGAAAACAGGGGGTGGACGGCTACACCTTC.

The V call is TRBV5-8, the J call TRBJ1-1; TRBD1 agrees at 8 bases. Germline V gene lookup returns CDR1 SGHTS and CDR2 YDEGEE. The ends lost 0 bases at V and 3 bases at J; junction bases unmatched: 7. The length of the CDR3 is 16 residues. CDR3 amino acids: CASSLGQGAMDTEAFF. The CDR3, as DNA: TGTGCCAGCAGCTTGGGGCAGGGGGCGATGGACACTGAAGCTTTCTTT.

The chain is built from TRBV6-1 and TRBJ1-5; D unresolved. V gave up 5 bases and J gave up 7 bases, with 15 bases separating them. Germline-derived CDR1 and CDR2 are MNHNS and SASEGT. The CDR3 is 14 amino acids. The CDR3 coding sequence is TGTGCCAGCAGTCTTAGAGAGGGTCGACAGCCCCAGCATTTT. Residues: CASSLREGRQPQHF.